This entry lists 17 T cell receptor beta chains sequenced from one sample in a study of cytomegalovirus exposure and HLA in healthy donors (TCRdb year 2017). To prepare the library, the immunoSEQ multiplex PCR assay was applied. As stored in TCRdb, this immuneACCESS dataset retains in-frame rearrangements with V and J assigned. A fraction of the clones does not appear; measured against another copy, unresolved V genes explain less than half of the discrepancy, and the remainder lacks a known reason. Within this sample are fewer than 200,000 clones, with about 96% of them counted one time only. The ten largest make up about 0.94% of the sample. Input material: PBMCs. These receptors came from a woman aged 18-29 years in good health and CMV-seronegative.

This chain links TRBV4-1 with TRBJ1-5; TRBD1 matches at 8 bases. With 4 bases clipped from V and 4 bases from J, the junction kept 3 bases outside the gene matches. This CDR3 region has 14 residues. Germline V gene data show CDR1 as MGHRA and CDR2 as YSYEKL. The CDR3 DNA reads TGCGCCAGCAGCCCGCGACAGGGGAATCAGCCCCAGCATTTT. Its translation: CASSPRQGNQPQHF.

This clone was seen a single time. V is TRBV5-1 and J is TRBJ1-4, with 8 bases matching TRBD1. V shed 4 bases and J 1 base; nucleotides not matched to a gene: 6. This CDR3 is built from 16 residues. Germline V gene data show CDR1 as SGHRS and CDR2 as YFSETQ. CDR3 nucleotides: TGCGCCAGCAGCCTCGGACAGGGACGAACTAATGAAAAACTGTTTTTT. Amino acid sequence: CASSLGQGRTNEKLFF.

This chain uses TRBV7-9 with TRBJ1-1; a possible D gene is TRBD1 (6 bases). Germline lookup yields CDR1 SEHNR and CDR2 FQNEAQ (reference sequence). V gave up 7 bases and J gave up 10 bases, with 22 bases separating them. This CDR3 is 14 amino acids long. The CDR3 spells CASNYPRDTVIAFF. DNA of the CDR3: TGTGCCAGCAATTATCCCCGGGACACGGTCATAGCTTTCTTT.

A remark on this clone: This specimen includes other DNA sequences encoding the same CDR3. The gene calls are TRBV11-2 and TRBJ1-1; TRBD1 matches at 10 bases. Losses at the gene ends were 5 bases for V and 4 bases for J; bases not matched to a gene: 4. The CDR3 is 14 amino acids. The germline V gene encodes CDR1 SGHAT and CDR2 FQNNGV. The CDR3 region is CASSLGQGGTEAFF. The CDR3 coding sequence is TGTGCCAGCAGCCTAGGACAGGGGGGCACTGAAGCTTTCTTT.

The chain employs TRBV7-9 and TRBJ2-3, with D possibly being TRBD1 (5 bases). This CDR3 has 16 residues. The germline V gene has CDR1 SEHNR and CDR2 FQNEAQ (reference sequence). V lost 7 bases to trimming and J lost 2 bases, with 19 bases between them. CDR3 amino acids: CASTPGRGHSTDTQYF. CDR3 bases: TGTGCCAGCACCCCTGGAAGGGGCCATTCCACAGATACGCAGTATTTT.

The V and J genes are TRBV9 and TRBJ1-2; maybe TRBD1 (6 bases). From germline, CDR1 is SGDLS and CDR2 YYNGEE. V lost 4 bases and J 5 bases, leaving 12 bases between the germline ends. The CDR3 covers 13 residues. CDR3 loop: CASSTGHGYGYTF. CDR3 DNA sequence: TGTGCCAGCAGCACGGGACACGGTTATGGCTACACCTTC.

The chain carries TRBV15 and TRBJ1-5; TRBD1 might be the D (5 bases). The CDR3 is made up of 15 amino acids. Germline CDR1 is LNHNV and CDR2 is YYDKDF (reference sequence). The V gene lost 3 bases and the J gene lost 5 bases, with 14 bases spanning the gap. The CDR3 sequence: CATSRWGEGDQPQHF. In DNA form, the CDR3 reads TGTGCCACCAGCAGGTGGGGGGAAGGGGATCAGCCCCAGCATTTT.

J is TRBJ1-2 and V is TRBV7-8; no firm D call. This CDR3 region has 14 residues. V lost 1 base, J lost 2 bases, and 8 bases lay in between. Germline V CDR1 and CDR2: SGHVS, FQNEAQ. In DNA, the CDR3 is TGTGCCAGCAGCTTAGAACAGCTAAACTATGGCTACACCTTC. This sequence encodes CASSLEQLNYGYTF.

This chain uses TRBV5-6 with TRBJ2-7; D is undetermined. The germline V and J ends were trimmed by 1 base and 0 bases, with 8 bases remaining between them. The germline CDR1 and CDR2 sequences are SGHDT and YYEEEE. The length of the CDR3 is 14 residues. The CDR3 nucleotides read TGTGCCAGCAGCTTGTCAGGAAGCTCCTACGAGCAGTACTTC. Protein: CASSLSGSSYEQYF.

This chain uses TRBV4-1 with TRBJ2-1; 10 nucleotides agree with TRBD2. V shed 3 bases and J 4 bases; nucleotides not matched to a gene: 6. This CDR3 comprises 16 residues. In germline, CDR1 is MGHRA, CDR2 YSYEKL. The CDR3 spells CASSQPTSGVYNEQFF. The CDR3, as DNA: TGCGCCAGCAGCCAGCCCACTAGCGGGGTTTACAATGAGCAGTTCTTC.

The chain combines TRBV4-1 with TRBJ1-2; D is perhaps TRBD1 (5 bases). The CDR3 covers 15 residues. V was cut by 3 bases and J by 4 bases, with 15 bases left in between. Looked up from germline, CDR1 is MGHRA and CDR2 is YSYEKL. CDR3 amino acids: CASSQTQTEIYGYTF. The DNA of the CDR3 is TGCGCCAGCAGCCAGACGCAGACAGAGATCTATGGCTACACCTTC.

This clone was detected once. The chain couples TRBV7-8 to TRBJ1-2, with a weak D call TRBD1 (6 bases). This CDR3 is built from 13 residues. V dropped 1 base and J dropped 6 bases, with 9 bases sitting between them. CDR1 SGHVS and CDR2 FQNEAQ come from the germline V gene. The CDR3 sequence is CASSLGSGDGYTF. In nucleotides, the CDR3 is TGTGCCAGCAGCTTAGGTTCAGGGGATGGCTACACCTTC.

The chain carries TRBV6-5 and TRBJ2-5; 13 bases map to TRBD2. Trimming cost V 6 bases and J 3 bases; bases outside gene matches: 7. This CDR3 is 16 amino acids long. The germline V gene encodes CDR1 MNHEY and CDR2 SVGAGI. The DNA for the CDR3 is TGTGCCAGCAGGTACACTAGCGGGGGGGCCGAAGAGACCCAGTACTTC. Encoded protein: CASRYTSGGAEETQYF.

The V and J genes are TRBV5-6 and TRBJ1-1; D gene unclear. CDR1 is SGHDT, CDR2 YYEEEE, per germline. Trimming pared 2 bases from V and 1 base from J, leaving 12 bases between. The CDR3 sequence is 15 residues long. The CDR3 DNA follows: TGTGCCAGCAGCTTTGACCCGGGTTGGAACACTGAAGCTTTCTTT. Translation gives CASSFDPGWNTEAFF.

This rearrangement joins TRBV4-3 to TRBJ2-5, with a weak D call TRBD2 (6 bases). The end of the DNA aligns better with TRBJ2-7, so the J call may be wrong. CDR3 length: 15 residues. Germline CDR1 reads LGHNA; CDR2 reads YSLEER. The CDR3 loop is CASSQDRGLDYEQYF. The CDR3 DNA reads TGCGCCAGCAGCCAAGATCGGGGGTTGGACTACGAGCAGTACTTC.

The chain employs TRBV7-9 and TRBJ2-3, with TRBD1 as a possible D gene (6 bases). The CDR3 spans 16 residues. Per the germline V gene, CDR1 is SEHNR and CDR2 is FQNEAQ (reference sequence). Deletions cut 5 bases from V and 0 bases from J, with 15 bases between. The CDR3 DNA reads TGTGCCAGCAGCGCGTCACAGGGTTCTAGCACAGATACGCAGTATTTT. Residues: CASSASQGSSTDTQYF.

This sequence joins TRBV7-2 and TRBJ1-1; 7 positions match TRBD1. CDR3 size: 14 residues. Per the germline V gene, CDR1 is SGHTA and CDR2 is FQGNSA. V shed 5 bases and J 1 base; nucleotides not matched to a gene: 4. The chain's CDR3 is CASSQTGRNTEAFF. The CDR3, as DNA: TGTGCCAGCAGCCAGACAGGGCGGAACACTGAAGCTTTCTTT.